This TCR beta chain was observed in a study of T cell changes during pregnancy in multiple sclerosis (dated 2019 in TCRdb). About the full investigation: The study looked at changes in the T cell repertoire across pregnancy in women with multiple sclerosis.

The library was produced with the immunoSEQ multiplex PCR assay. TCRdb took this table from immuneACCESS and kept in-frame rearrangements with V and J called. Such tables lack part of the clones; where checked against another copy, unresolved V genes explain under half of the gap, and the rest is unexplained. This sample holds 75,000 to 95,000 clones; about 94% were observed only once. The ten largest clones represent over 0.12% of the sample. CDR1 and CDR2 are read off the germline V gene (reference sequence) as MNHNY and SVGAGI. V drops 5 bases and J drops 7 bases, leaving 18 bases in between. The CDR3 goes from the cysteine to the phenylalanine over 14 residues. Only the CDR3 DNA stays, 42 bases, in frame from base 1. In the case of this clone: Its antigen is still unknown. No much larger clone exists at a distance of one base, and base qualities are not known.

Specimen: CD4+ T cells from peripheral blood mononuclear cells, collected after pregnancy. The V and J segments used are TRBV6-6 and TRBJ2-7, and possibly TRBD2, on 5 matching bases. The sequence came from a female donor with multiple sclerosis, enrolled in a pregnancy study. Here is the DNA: TGTGCCAGCAGTGAGGGAACCGCTGCTCCGGAGCAGTACTTC. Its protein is CASSEGTAAPEQYF.